Shown below are 9 T cell receptor beta chains from a single sample sequenced in a study of tumor and adjacent non-tumor tissue in lung cancer. Three rounds of nested PCR, following a modified ARM-PCR protocol, produced the TCRbeta library. TCRdb called the multiplex PCR reads again in MiXCR, with one record for every CDR3 protein. The sample holds over 60,000 distinct CDR3 sequences, over 80% seen once. This sample's RNA came from whole unsorted tissue. Sequenced input: lung tumor tissue. The receptors shown here come from a woman aged 45-65 years with non-small cell lung cancer.

About this clonotype itself: Germline is not matched at one junction end, which may reflect a read error. The CDR3 loop reads CSTNFGGGYNEQFF. Written as DNA, the CDR3 is TGCAGTACTAACTTCGGGGGAGGCTACAATGAGCAGTTTTTC. This sequence joins TRBV20-1 and TRBJ2-1, with a tentative D call TRBD2 (6 bases). CDR3 length equals 14 residues. CDR1 is DFQATT and CDR2 is SNEGSKA in the germline V gene (reference sequence).

Only a few counts were recorded for this clonotype. This rearrangement joins TRBV5-1 to TRBJ2-2; D possibly corresponds to TRBD2 (5 bases). Germline CDR1 reads SGHRS; CDR2 reads YFSETQ. The CDR3 has 14 amino acids. Trimming pared 0 bases from V and 7 bases from J, leaving 10 bases between. CDR3 protein: CASSLGGNGGELFF. In DNA, the CDR3 is TGCGCCAGCAGCTTGGGAGGGAACGGCGGGGAGCTGTTTTTT.

The rearrangement uses TRBV12-3 or TRBV12-4 and TRBJ1-1, with a possible D match to TRBD1 (5 bases). The CDR3 runs to 13 residues. The V and J ends lost 7 bases and 2 bases respectively, with 11 bases between them. The CDR3 bases are TGTGCCAGCATTTTTTGGGGCAACACTGAAGCTTTCTTT. Translated, it gives CASIFWGNTEAFF.

This chain connects TRBV4-1 to TRBJ2-7, with D unresolved. Germline assignment: CDR1 MGHRA and CDR2 YSYEKL. This CDR3 is 14 amino acids long. Deletions cut 1 base from V and 2 bases from J, with 9 bases between. CDR3 nucleotide sequence: TGCGCCAGCAGCCAAGTGCCTGCAACCTACGAGCAGTACTTC. Its translation: CASSQVPATYEQYF.

Note on this clonotype: This clone may be a read error of a much larger clone one base away. The missing conserved phenylalanine or tryptophan at the end of this CDR3 makes a read error likely. The V gene is TRBV5-5, the J gene TRBJ1-3; D gene uncertain. CDR1 is SGHKS, CDR2 YYEKEE, per germline (reference sequence). V was pared by 1 base and J by 0 bases, with 8 bases between. The CDR3 is made up of 15 amino acids. DNA of the CDR3: TGTGCCAGCAGCTTGAATCGGGACTCTGGAAACACCATATATTCT. Translating it yields CASSLNRDSGNTIYS.

As concerns this clonotype: The conserved phenylalanine or tryptophan is not found at the CDR3 terminus, so this likely reflects a read error. The chain employs TRBV6-1 and TRBJ2-1; D assignment may be TRBD1 or TRBD2 (6 bases each). V lost 1 base to trimming and J lost 2 bases, with 12 bases between them. This CDR3 has 16 residues. The germline V gene encodes CDR1 MNHNS and CDR2 SASEGT. DNA for the CDR3: TGTGCCAGCAGTGAAGAGGGCGGGACACCCTACAATGAGCAGTTCTCC. This codes for CASSEEGGTPYNEQFS.

This chain connects TRBV4-1 to TRBJ2-1; TRBD2 matches 7 bases. Germline V CDR1 and CDR2: MGHRA, YSYEKL. V dropped 3 bases and J dropped 8; count of bases not matched to a gene: 13. This CDR3 spans 16 amino acids. The CDR3 is CASSHDSASGYDEQFF. For the CDR3, the DNA is TGCGCCAGCAGCCATGATTCCGCTAGCGGTTACGATGAGCAGTTCTTC.

About this clonotype itself: The conserved closing phenylalanine or tryptophan is absent in this CDR3, likely reflecting a read error. This chain's CDR3 is CSVSPDRVNQPQHY. CDR3 nucleotides: TGCAGTGTTAGCCCCGACAGGGTGAATCAGCCCCAGCATTAT. This chain joins TRBV20-1 and TRBJ1-5; TRBD1 matches 7 bases. The CDR3 is 14 residues long. The germline V gene encodes CDR1 DFQATT and CDR2 SNEGSKA (reference sequence). V gave up 7 bases and J gave up 4 bases; unmatched junction bases: 10.

This clonotype has at least ten counts. The genes are TRBV28 and TRBJ1-2; D is undetermined. The V end was cut by 7 bases, the J end by 2 bases, with 14 bases between. The CDR3 has 14 amino acids. CDR1 MDHEN and CDR2 SYDVKM come from the germline V gene. The CDR3 nucleotides read TGTGCCAGCACCCCAACTCTAGGAAACTATGGCTACACCTTC. The encoded protein is CASTPTLGNYGYTF.